Sequencing of this TCR beta chain was carried out in a study of shared clonotypes between healthy human individuals. The assay used deep level. Some 29,000 T cell genomes (about 0.2 ug DNA) went into each sorted-subset replicate. The table came from immunoSEQ multiplex PCR; TCRdb's copy has only in-frame clones and leaves some out. Here the sample spans roughly 600,000 clones, 95% to 98% being singletons. As defined, naive CD8 cells were CD45RO-negative and positively selected for CCR7, with terminally differentiated effector memory CD45RA+ cells excluded. The study, taken as a whole, reports: The sampled material consisted only of blood, and tissue repertoires are likely to differ. On the whole, naive subsets had larger estimated richness than memory subsets had.

As concerns this clone: The antigen is undetermined.

CDR1 SEHNR and CDR2 FQNEAQ come from the germline V gene (reference sequence). CDR3 length: 12 amino acids. The sequence was collected from a man younger than 40 in good health. Source material: naive CD8+ T cells sorted from blood. This chain links TRBV7-9 with TRBJ1-4; the D is unclear. The end of the DNA fits TRBJ2-2 better, so the J call may be wrong. In DNA form, the CDR3 reads TGTGCCAGCAGCTTAGAAGTACAGGAGCTGTTTTTT. As protein: CASSLEVQELFF.